The clone carrying this T cell receptor beta chain was counted many times. As yet, its antigen is unknown. The data originate from a study of regulatory T cells in long-lasting Graves disease. Findings and limits, study-wide: There was favoring of TRBV28, TRBJ1-2 and TRBJ2-5 in persistent disease.

Documented time point: newly diagnosed GD, antithyroid drugs for less than 3 months. PBMC-extracted RNA yielded the TCR library. CDR3 regions were amplified by Arm-PCR using iRepertoire HTBI primers to build TCR beta libraries. TCRdb reprocessed the multiplex PCR reads with MiXCR, giving one entry per CDR3 protein. This table has about 540,000 distinct CDR3 sequences, roughly 12% appearing once. CDR3 size: 14 residues. V was pared by 4 bases and J by 2 bases, with 5 bases of the junction left unmatched. The same specimen was also included in a second study, on T cells in Graves' hyperthyroidism and ophthalmopathy. That work contributes: Separation of ophthalmopathy from stable hyperthyroidism was achieved by a 13 V-J model.

This receptor was obtained from a man under 40 with Graves disease. The sample was peripheral blood mononuclear cells (PBMCs), taken at new diagnosis, from a patient treated with antithyroid drugs. The rearrangement joins TRBV12-3 or TRBV12-4 to TRBJ2-7; 7 positions match TRBD1. For the CDR3, the DNA is TGTGCCAGCAGTTCTGGGACAGATGCCTACGAGCAGTACTTC. Its protein product is CASSSGTDAYEQYF.